Below are 10 T cell receptor beta chains sequenced from a single sample in a study of shared clonotypes between healthy human individuals. This table comes from immunoSEQ multiplex PCR, and its TCRdb copy is limited to in-frame clones, with some not included. The table has 1.6 million or so clones, roughly 96% seen once. Source material: naive CD4+ T cells sorted from blood. The sample's subset: CD45RA+ positively selected. The receptors were gathered from a man aged 25 to 45 in good health.

Only one count was recorded for this clone. The chain couples TRBV7-3 to TRBJ2-3; 9 nucleotides align to TRBD2. Germline V CDR1 and CDR2: SGHTA, FQGTGA. The CDR3 extends over 14 amino acids. The V and J ends lost 5 bases and 8 bases, in that order; junction bases with no gene match: 8. CDR3 sequence: CASSLGLAGGTQYF. CDR3 DNA sequence: TGTGCCAGCAGCCTGGGACTAGCAGGGGGTACGCAGTATTTT.

V usage is TRBV11-2 and J usage is TRBJ2-7, with TRBD2 matching 9 bases. The CDR3 is 17 residues long. J lost 0 bases, V lost 5 bases, and 11 bases had no gene match. The germline V gene has CDR1 SGHAT and CDR2 FQNNGV. CDR3 sequence reads: CASSPKGRTSASYEQYF. The CDR3 DNA follows: TGTGCCAGCAGCCCTAAGGGCCGGACTAGCGCCTCCTACGAGCAGTACTTC.

The genes are TRBV10-2 and TRBJ2-7; D gene unclear. In germline, CDR1 is WSHSY, CDR2 SAAADI. V was pared by 1 base and J by 5 bases, with 9 bases between. The CDR3 loop spans 13 amino acids. CDR3: CASSELARDEQYF. The CDR3 DNA reads as TGCGCCAGCAGTGAGTTGGCCCGAGACGAGCAGTACTTC.

DNA for the CDR3: TGTGCCAGTAGTGTTGGACTGGAAGAGACCCAGTACTTC. Protein product: CASSVGLEETQYF. The rearrangement uses TRBV19 and TRBJ2-5, with a possible D match to TRBD2 (5 bases). The CDR3 length is 13 residues. Germline CDR1 is LNHDA and CDR2 is SQIVND (reference sequence). Trimming left V 5 bases short and J 3 bases short, with 10 bases between.

The chain couples TRBV5-1 to TRBJ2-1; perhaps TRBD2 as D (6 bases). The CDR3 has 15 residues. Trimming removed 0 bases at V and 5 bases at J, with 12 bases between. Looked up from germline, CDR1 is SGHRS and CDR2 is YFSETQ. The CDR3 bases are TGCGCCAGCAGCTTGGGCGGGGCCCCCAACAATGAGCAGTTCTTC. Amino acids: CASSLGGAPNNEQFF.

This chain joins TRBV6-6 and TRBJ2-5; 8 nucleotides agree with TRBD1. This CDR3 contains 16 residues. Germline V gene sequence: CDR1 MNHNY, CDR2 SVGAGI (reference sequence). V lost 2 bases, J lost 5 bases, and 10 bases stayed unmatched. The CDR3, as DNA: TGTGCCAGCAGTTACGCCCAGGGGGCGGTTGGTGAGACCCAGTACTTC. Translated: CASSYAQGAVGETQYF.

The genes are TRBV6-1 and TRBJ2-7; TRBD2 matches 8 bases. Germline assignment: CDR1 MNHNS and CDR2 SASEGT. This CDR3 spans 13 amino acids. After removal of 7 bases from V and 3 bases from J, the junction contained 5 bases not matched to a gene. The CDR3 bases are TGTGCCAGCAACGGGAGGGCCGACTACGAGCAGTACTTC. Amino acids: CASNGRADYEQYF.

A single count supports this clone. The chain recombines TRBV7-3 with TRBJ2-1; D remains unclear. V was trimmed by 4 bases and J by 7 bases, leaving 11 bases between them. Germline V CDR1 and CDR2: SGHTA, FQGTGA. The CDR3 covers 13 residues. CDR3: CASSSLGLNEQFF. DNA of the CDR3: TGTGCCAGCAGCTCCCTGGGTCTAAATGAGCAGTTCTTC.

V gene TRBV28 combines with J gene TRBJ2-1; D is unresolved. There are 14 residues in the CDR3. Germline CDR1 and CDR2: MDHEN and SYDVKM. V was clipped by 5 bases and J by 5 bases, with 13 bases between them. The CDR3 protein is CASSPPSFDNEQFF. CDR3 nucleotide sequence: TGTGCCAGCAGTCCTCCATCCTTCGACAATGAGCAGTTCTTC. Supplemented by reference TRBV28 and TRBJ2-1, the full variable domain reads DVKVTQSSRYLVKRTGEKVFLECVQDMDHENMFWYRQDPGLGLRLIYFSYDVKMKEKGDIPEGYSVSREKKERFSLILESASTNQTSMYLCASSPPSFDNEQFFGPGTRLTVL.

The chain links TRBV7-9 to TRBJ2-1; 13 bases are a match to TRBD2. The CDR3 contains 15 residues. The trim removed 3 bases at V and 9 bases at J, leaving 5 bases unmatched. Germline V lookup: CDR1 SEHNR, CDR2 FQNEAQ (reference sequence). The CDR3 DNA reads as TGTGCCAGCAGCTTCGGGACTAGCGGGGCGGGTGAGCAGTTCTTC. This gives the protein CASSFGTSGAGEQFF. The entire variable domain, with the rest obtained from reference TRBV7-9 and TRBJ2-1, is as follows: DTGVSQNPRHKITKRGQNVTFRCDPISEHNRLYWYRQTLGQGPEFLTYFQNEAQLEKSRLLSDRFSAERPKGSFSTLEIQRTEQGDSAMYLCASSFGTSGAGEQFFGPGTRLTVL.